Described below is a single TCR beta chain sequence and its context. This clone was seen a few times. The specificity of this receptor is unknown. No clone much larger than this one lies a single base away; base qualities are absent. TCRbeta CDR3 regions were amplified from genomic DNA by means of the immunoSEQ Assay, a bias-controlled multiplex PCR. The source study handled its data this way. The number of nucleated cells in each sample was estimated from the amplification of reference gene primers within the assay. To quantify the absolute abundance of each unique TCRbeta CDR3 rearrangement, sequence reads were collapsed and filtered. For each sample, productive Simpson clonality was calculated as the square root of Simpson's diversity index across productive rearrangements. TCRdb retrieved this table from immuneACCESS and kept in-frame rearrangements only. Not all clones are present; in checked studies, unresolved V genes account for under half, and no reason is known for the remainder. The D gene and trimming were derived from the DNA, and the V and J assignments and clone size from that table. This sample holds hundreds of thousands of clones; about 94% were observed only once. The ten largest clonotypes hold more than 0.7% of the sample.

The sample belongs to a study of blood T cell repertoires in COVID-19 (dated by TCRdb to 2018 to 2021). Describing the broader study: Samples covering the acute and convalescent phases of COVID-19 were provided by collaborators in the United States, Italy and Spain. The material from the prospective study consisted of cDNA or gDNA derived from T cells, B-cell-depleted T cells, or PBMCs. Subjects who had been exposed to COVID-19, were actively infected with it, or had recovered from it provided the deeply sampled blood TCRbeta repertoires that made up the dataset. The repertoires were released in a freely available public database intended as a resource for research on the immune response to SARS-CoV-2. Samples were obtained from the ongoing ImmuneRACE study (first 160 participants) and from approximately 1,200 subjects provided by 6 global collaborators. The sample metadata nearly always contained a de-identified subject ID, COVID-19 status, age in years and sex. Where HLA class I and class II types were available, the types were taken from metadata supplied by the sample provider, not from assay-based typing.

CDR1 and CDR2, looked up from the germline V gene, are SGHAT and FQNNGV. The CDR3 starts with the cysteine, ends with the phenylalanine, and has 11 residues. Only CDR3 DNA remains: 33 bases, in frame from the first base. Cut back by 2 bases and 9 bases, the V and J ends lie 8 bases apart. General findings and caveats noted by the study authors: How much clinical and demographic metadata was included differed by source and by participant, and the metadata was provided uncurated.

At one collaborating source in Seattle, patients were enrolled during active infection and were followed longitudinally through the course of disease. Whole blood was collected in K2EDTA tubes by collaborating institutions according to the institutions' own protocols. Collaborator samples were shipped for TCRbeta analysis as frozen whole blood, isolated PBMCs, or DNA extracted from either sample type. The clonotype originates from a man in his 60s with COVID-19, enrolled during active disease. Sequencing input: peripheral blood. The chain links TRBV11-2 with TRBJ2-7; the D gene is unclear. For the CDR3, the sequence is CASSLSAGQYF. The DNA sequence reads TGTGCCAGCAGCTTATCGGCAGGGCAGTACTTC. When the CDR3 is completed using the reference TRBV11-2 and TRBJ2-7 genes on either side, the full variable domain is EAGVAQSPRYKIIEKRQSVAFWCNPISGHATLYWYQQILGQGPKLLIQFQNNGVVDDSQLPKDRFSAERLKGVDSTLKIQPAKLEDSAVYLCASSLSAGQYFGPGTRLTVT.